The 28 T cell receptor beta chains below come from one sample, sequenced in a study of human T cells and chemical hapten exposure. Time point described: patch test 2, 6 weeks after DPC sensitization. Treatment in this sample: therapeutic diphenylcyclopropenone sensitization with weekly scalp DPC. TCRdb recomputed calls from the RACE reads with MiXCR, one row per CDR3 protein. In the table there are about 380,000 distinct CDR3 sequences, about 6% of which are singletons. This material consisted of whole blood, taken in connection with sensitization to the hapten diphenylcyclopropenone (DPC). The receptor source for this set is a woman between 18 and 29 years old with alopecia areata. Some clones in this sample may be carry-over from other donors' samples.

Here the CDR3 DNA reads TGTGCCATCCTGAGCGGGGAAGCAGATACGCAGTATTTT. Protein sequence: CAILSGEADTQYF. The chain links TRBV10-3 to TRBJ2-3; TRBD2 matches 7 bases. The CDR3 length is 13 residues. Germline V CDR1 and CDR2: ENHRY, SYGVKD. Trimming at V came to 8 bases and at J to 4 bases, leaving 6 bases not matched to a gene.

This clonotype was seen repeatedly, ten times or more. The chain joins TRBV7-2 to TRBJ1-6, with D possibly being TRBD1 (6 bases). The CDR3 loop spans 13 amino acids. CDR1 and CDR2 from the germline V gene are SGHTA and FQGNSA. Trimming removed 6 bases at V and 7 bases at J, with 10 bases between. The CDR3 DNA is TGTGCCAGCAGACGAGGACAGAATTCACCCCTCCACTTT. It is translated as CASRRGQNSPLHF.

This chain connects TRBV7-9 to TRBJ1-5; tentatively, D is TRBD1 (6 bases). V was clipped by 0 bases and J by 1 base, with 10 bases between them. This CDR3 region has 16 residues. CDR1 and CDR2 from the germline V gene are SEHNR and FQNEAQ (reference sequence). The CDR3 protein is CASSLAGGTSNQPQHF. CDR3 sequence (DNA): TGTGCCAGCAGCTTAGCCGGCGGGACAAGCAATCAGCCCCAGCATTTT. The entire variable domain, with the rest obtained from reference TRBV7-9 and TRBJ1-5, is as follows: DTGVSQNPRHKITKRGQNVTFRCDPISEHNRLYWYRQTLGQGPEFLTYFQNEAQLEKSRLLSDRFSAERPKGSFSTLEIQRTEQGDSAMYLCASSLAGGTSNQPQHFGDGTRLSIL.

This chain connects TRBV4-3 to TRBJ2-2; D unresolved. Trimming cost V 0 bases and J 1 base, with 12 bases left between them. From germline, CDR1 is LGHNA and CDR2 YSLEER. The CDR3 runs 17 residues. Here the CDR3 DNA reads TGCGCCAGCAGCCAAGATACGCGGCCACAGAACACCGGGGAGCTGTTTTTT. Translation: CASSQDTRPQNTGELFF.

This clonotype was counted ten times or more. This sequence joins TRBV20-1 and TRBJ1-5, with D perhaps matching TRBD1 (5 bases). The CDR3 is made up of 15 amino acids. Germline V gene lookup returns CDR1 DFQATT and CDR2 SNEGSKA (reference sequence). V was shortened by 6 bases and J by 0 bases, with 15 bases between the two germline ends. CDR3 region: CSARGTTYSNQPQHF. The CDR3 bases are TGCAGTGCCCGGGGCACGACTTATAGCAATCAGCCCCAGCATTTT.

The V and J genes are TRBV5-1 and TRBJ2-5; D ambiguous. V was clipped by 4 bases and J by 5 bases, with 9 bases between them. The CDR3 has 12 residues. CDR1 and CDR2 (germline): SGHRS, YFSETQ. The CDR3 nucleotides read TGCGCCAGCAGCCCAACCGGGGAGACCCAGTACTTC. Protein product: CASSPTGETQYF.

There are a few counts of this clonotype. V gene TRBV20-1 combines with J gene TRBJ2-7; D possibly corresponds to TRBD2 (6 bases). This CDR3 comprises 13 residues. Per germline, CDR1 DFQATT and CDR2 SNEGSKA (reference sequence). Trimming removed 3 bases at V and 1 base at J, with 10 bases between. CDR3 DNA: TGCAGTGCTAGTACGGGGGTGTCCTACGAGCAGTACTTC. This encodes CSASTGVSYEQYF.

This clonotype was recorded many times. The rearrangement uses TRBV6-6 and TRBJ1-4, with D maybe TRBD1 (6 bases). The germline V gene encodes CDR1 MNHNY and CDR2 SVGAGI (reference sequence). Trimming removed 0 bases at V and 0 bases at J, with 14 bases between. CDR3 length equals 18 residues. CDR3 bases: TGTGCCAGCAGTTACTCGAAGGGGGGTTCGGCAACTAATGAAAAACTGTTTTTT. Protein: CASSYSKGGSATNEKLFF.

This clonotype was recorded many times. The chain carries TRBV29-1 and TRBJ1-1, with TRBD1 matching over 7 bases. With V trimmed by 5 bases and J by 11 bases, 14 bases remained unmatched. This CDR3 region has 13 residues. Germline V gives CDR1 SQVTM, CDR2 ANQGSEA. CDR3 loop: CSVPRTGNVEAFF. The CDR3 DNA is TGCAGCGTTCCGAGGACAGGCAATGTTGAGGCTTTCTTT.

The sample holds many counts of this clonotype. This sequence joins TRBV6-5 and TRBJ1-2, with D possibly being TRBD1 (5 bases). V shed 0 bases and J shed 7 bases, with 12 bases lying between them. CDR3 length: 14 amino acids. Germline V gene lookup returns CDR1 MNHEY and CDR2 SVGAGI. Here the CDR3 reads CASSYSKPGSGYTF. CDR3 bases: TGTGCCAGCAGTTACTCGAAGCCAGGGAGTGGCTACACCTTC.

This clonotype was recorded at least ten times. The rearrangement links TRBV6-5 to TRBJ2-7; D is perhaps TRBD2 (7 bases). Germline V gene lookup returns CDR1 MNHEY and CDR2 SVGAGI. This CDR3 is built from 12 residues. The ends were cut back, 2 bases at V and 8 bases at J, with 10 bases in the middle. CDR3 DNA: TGTGCCAGCAGTTACACGGGGGGCCAGCAGTACTTC. This sequence encodes CASSYTGGQQYF.

This clonotype appeared many times. The V and J genes are TRBV10-3 and TRBJ1-3, with 8 nucleotides matching TRBD1. Germline V gene sequence: CDR1 ENHRY, CDR2 SYGVKD. V lost 4 bases and J lost 4; bases outside the gene matches: 6. The CDR3 runs to 15 residues. The CDR3 DNA sequence: TGTGCCATCAGTGGAGGACAGGGAATCGGAAACACCATATATTTT. The encoded protein is CAISGGQGIGNTIYF.

This clonotype was counted at least ten times. The rearrangement links TRBV18 to TRBJ2-6, with D uncertain. The V gene's germline CDR1 is KGHSH and CDR2 LQKENI. V was shortened by 4 bases and J by 0 bases, with 4 bases between the two germline ends. The CDR3 runs to 14 residues. CDR3 amino acids: CASSLPSGANVLTF. CDR3 coding DNA: TGTGCCAGCTCACTTCCCTCTGGGGCCAACGTCCTGACTTTC.

A few counts support this clonotype. The J gene is TRBJ1-1, the V gene TRBV3-1; no clear D. CDR1 and CDR2 (germline): LGHDT, YNNKEL (reference sequence). The length of the CDR3 is 16 residues. V was shortened by 1 base and J by 0 bases, with 12 bases between the two germline ends. The CDR3 sequence: CASSQVGSLMNTEAFF. In DNA, the CDR3 is TGTGCCAGCAGCCAAGTCGGTAGTTTGATGAACACTGAAGCTTTCTTT. Complete variable domain (other parts from reference TRBV3-1 and TRBJ1-1): DTAVSQTPKYLVTQMGNDKSIKCEQNLGHDTMYWYKQDSKKFLKIMFSYNNKELIINETVPNRFSPKSPDKAHLNLHINSLELGDSAVYFCASSQVGSLMNTEAFFGQGTRLTVV.

This clonotype was seen a few times. The V gene is TRBV20-1, the J gene TRBJ1-5, with D unclear. Between the trimmed V and J ends, which lost 3 bases and 2 bases, there was a span of 11 bases. The germline CDR1 and CDR2 sequences are DFQATT and SNEGSKA (reference sequence). This CDR3 has 14 residues. The CDR3 is CSASMGKGNQPQHF. CDR3 bases: TGCAGTGCTAGCATGGGTAAGGGCAATCAGCCCCAGCATTTT.

This clonotype was counted only a few times. The gene calls are TRBV20-1 and TRBJ1-1; a weak D match, TRBD1 (6 bases). The CDR3 is 13 amino acids. The germline V gene has CDR1 DFQATT and CDR2 SNEGSKA (reference sequence). CDR3 loop: CSLTVPGATEAFF. In nucleotides, the CDR3 is TGCAGCCTAACGGTACCAGGGGCAACTGAAGCTTTCTTT.

The chain combines TRBV4-1 with TRBJ2-3, with 9 bases matching TRBD2. Germline CDR1 reads MGHRA; CDR2 reads YSYEKL. The V and J ends lost 4 bases and 2 bases, in that order; junction bases with no gene match: 13. The length of the CDR3 is 18 residues. CDR3 nucleotide sequence: TGCGCCAGCAGCCGAGGCCCGTTGACTAGCGGACTCACAGATACGCAGTATTTT. It yields the protein CASSRGPLTSGLTDTQYF.

Note on this clonotype: This may stem from a read error, because a much larger clone lies one nucleotide away. The chain links TRBV4-2 to TRBJ1-4; 8 positions agree with TRBD1. This CDR3 contains 15 residues. CDR1 and CDR2 (germline): LGHNA, YNFKEQ. CDR3 amino acids: CASSEDGRTGEKLFF. DNA for the CDR3: TGTGCCAGCAGCGAAGATGGCCGGACAGGGGAAAAACTGTTTTTT.

This clonotype was recorded a few times. The chain employs TRBV25-1 and TRBJ1-1; 10 bases align to TRBD1. Germline V gene data show CDR1 as MGHDK and CDR2 as SYGVNS. The V segment lost 4 bases and the J segment 5 bases; nucleotides outside the gene matches: 4. The CDR3 length is 14 residues. CDR3 DNA sequence: TGTGCCAGCAGTGGGGGACAGGGGCAGACTGAAGCTTTCTTT. Translated: CASSGGQGQTEAFF.

This clonotype was observed at least ten times. CDR3 bases: TGTGCCAGCAGTCGGGACAATCGGTACGAGCAGTACTTC. This gives the protein CASSRDNRYEQYF. The chain uses TRBV28 and TRBJ2-7; D might be TRBD1 (6 bases). This CDR3 is built from 13 residues. Trimming took 5 bases from V and 4 from J, leaving 12 bases between them. Germline V gene data show CDR1 as MDHEN and CDR2 as SYDVKM.

This clonotype was counted between two and nine times. The rearrangement joins TRBV27 to TRBJ1-5; D is ambiguous. Germline V gene sequence: CDR1 MNHEY, CDR2 SMNVEV (reference sequence). V was clipped by 2 bases and J by 0 bases, with 8 bases between them. The CDR3 has 15 amino acids. CDR3 sequence: CASSLGRNSNQPQHF. DNA of the CDR3: TGTGCCAGCAGTTTAGGACGGAATAGCAATCAGCCCCAGCATTTT.

In this sample, this clonotype turned up a few times. This chain joins TRBV4-3 and TRBJ2-7; D gene uncertain. The germline V gene encodes CDR1 LGHNA and CDR2 YSLEER. Trimming left V 0 bases short and J 2 bases short, with 14 bases between. The CDR3 runs to 16 residues. The CDR3 nucleotides are TGCGCCAGCAGCCAAGAGGATAGAAAACGGGCCTACGAGCAGTACTTC. This gives the protein CASSQEDRKRAYEQYF.

J is TRBJ2-1 and V is TRBV2, with D unclear. This CDR3 is 11 amino acids long. Germline assignment: CDR1 SNHLY and CDR2 FYNNEI. The V end was cut by 7 bases, the J end by 5 bases, with 6 bases between. CDR3 sequence (DNA): TGTGCCAGCACCAACGACAATGAGCAGTTCTTC. Translation gives CASTNDNEQFF.

This clonotype turned up a few times. The V call is TRBV7-2, the J call TRBJ2-1; D call uncertain. Trimming removed 7 bases at V and 4 bases at J, with 11 bases between. The CDR3 runs 13 residues. The germline V gene encodes CDR1 SGHTA and CDR2 FQGNSA. For the CDR3, the DNA is TGTGCCAGCACCGTGCTCGGTTACAATGAGCAGTTCTTC. It codes for CASTVLGYNEQFF.

As regards this clonotype: One end of the junction is discordant with germline, which a read error may explain. This chain connects TRBV7-2 to TRBJ2-3; weak D call: TRBD2 (7 bases). The CDR3 length is 17 residues. Germline V lookup: CDR1 SGHTA, CDR2 FQGNSA. The CDR3 DNA reads as TGTGCCAGCAGCGAGGCACTATGGGGGGGCCAGACAGATACGCAGTGTTTT. It translates to CASSEALWGGQTDTQCF. The variable domain in full, completed from reference TRBV7-2 and TRBJ2-3, reads GAGVSQSPSNKVTEKGKDVELRCDPISGHTALYWYRQSLGQGLEFLIYFQGNSAPDKSGLPSDRFSAERTGGSVSTLTIQRTQQEDSAVYLCASSEALWGGQTDTQCFGPGTRLTVL.

This clonotype was seen a few times. This chain joins TRBV12-3 or TRBV12-4 and TRBJ1-4; weak D call: TRBD1 (5 bases). With 3 bases removed from V and 5 bases from J, the gap between germline ends came to 13 bases. The CDR3 is 15 amino acids. The CDR3 bases are TGTGCCAGCAGTTTTTGGAGGGGTGGAAATGAAAAACTGTTTTTT. Its protein product is CASSFWRGGNEKLFF.

This clonotype was seen repeatedly, ten times or more. The V gene is TRBV6-1, the J gene TRBJ1-1; no clear D. CDR1 is MNHNS, CDR2 SASEGT, per germline. The CDR3 sequence is 16 residues long. V lost 5 bases, J lost 0 bases, and 16 bases lay in between. CDR3 loop: CASSPRWNGMNTEAFF. The DNA of the CDR3 is TGTGCCAGCAGTCCCCGATGGAACGGAATGAACACTGAAGCTTTCTTT.

This clonotype was seen a handful of times. This chain links TRBV6-6 with TRBJ2-5; no firm D call. The CDR3 runs 16 residues. Trimming stripped 6 bases from V and 0 bases from J, with 17 bases between. Germline V lookup: CDR1 MNHNY, CDR2 SVGAGI (reference sequence). This CDR3 is CASSRTGAGHQETQYF. For the CDR3, the DNA is TGTGCCAGCAGCCGAACGGGTGCCGGGCACCAAGAGACCCAGTACTTC.